These 10 T cell receptor beta chains share one sample of origin, sequenced in a study of breast tumors, draining lymph nodes, adjacent tissues (TCRdb year 2016). Lymph node samples came from the axillary draining lymph nodes of breast cancer patients. Library preparation used multiplex PCR. The sample was run on an Illumina HiSeq 2000. TCRdb reprocessed the public reads (quality trimming at Q25 with fastp, clone calling with MiXCR) and kept in-frame beta chains. Rows with one shared CDR3 protein collapse into an entry with the most common genes and DNA. This sample comprises about 180,000 distinct CDR3 sequences, around 35% of them detected only once. The ten most abundant clones make up around 4% of the sample. The sequenced sample consisted of axillary lymph node tissue. These TCRs come from a female donor with breast cancer. Some clones in this sample may be carry-over from other donors' samples.

This clonotype came up many times. The chain carries TRBV5-6 and TRBJ1-2; D gene uncertain. The CDR3 has 15 amino acids. V was clipped by 3 bases and J by 2 bases, with 14 bases between them. Germline CDR1 and CDR2: SGHDT and YYEEEE. The CDR3 nucleotides read TGTGCCAGCAGCTGGGTGGGTCTTGGGAACTATGGCTACACCTTC. Protein sequence: CASSWVGLGNYGYTF. The entire variable domain, with the rest obtained from reference TRBV5-6 and TRBJ1-2, is as follows: DAGVTQSPTHLIKTRGQQVTLRCSPKSGHDTVSWYQQALGQGPQFIFQYYEEEERQRGNFPDRFSGHQFPNYSSELNVNALLLGDSALYLCASSWVGLGNYGYTFGSGTRLTVV.

This clonotype was seen at least ten times. The chain carries TRBV7-2 and TRBJ2-5, with 7 positions matching TRBD1. Germline V gene lookup returns CDR1 SGHTA and CDR2 FQGNSA. V dropped 3 bases and J dropped 3; count of bases not matched to a gene: 10. The CDR3 runs to 16 residues. The CDR3 DNA reads TGTGCCAGCAGCTTTTGGGACAGTTATCTAGAAGAGACCCAGTACTTC. Protein: CASSFWDSYLEETQYF.

CDR3 amino acids: CASSTQVTEAFF. The CDR3 DNA is TGTGCCAGCAGTACACAGGTTACTGAAGCTTTCTTT. The chain links TRBV28 to TRBJ1-1, with D maybe TRBD1 (5 bases). The CDR3 contains 12 residues. The V end lost 5 bases, the J end lost 5 bases, and 9 bases lay between the germline ends. CDR1 is MDHEN, CDR2 SYDVKM, per germline.

At least ten counts were recorded for this clonotype. V and J are TRBV7-2 and TRBJ2-7, with 9 nucleotides matching TRBD2. Germline V gene lookup returns CDR1 SGHTA and CDR2 FQGNSA. There are 17 residues in the CDR3. V shed 1 base, J shed 0 bases, and the junction held 7 bases outside the gene matches. The CDR3 spells CASSLGASGIISYEQYF. As DNA, the CDR3 is TGTGCCAGCAGCTTAGGGGCTAGCGGGATAATCTCCTACGAGCAGTACTTC. The variable domain in full, with the rest retrieved from reference TRBV7-2 and TRBJ2-7, is GAGVSQSPSNKVTEKGKDVELRCDPISGHTALYWYRQSLGQGLEFLIYFQGNSAPDKSGLPSDRFSAERTGGSVSTLTIQRTQQEDSAVYLCASSLGASGIISYEQYFGPGTRLTVT.

The chain uses TRBV30 and TRBJ1-3; D not certain. The CDR3 loop spans 12 amino acids. The germline V gene has CDR1 GTSNPN and CDR2 SVGIG (reference sequence). Trimming pared 8 bases from V and 0 bases from J, leaving 8 bases between. In DNA form, the CDR3 reads TGTGCCATCCGGCGCTCTGGAAACACCATATATTTT. Its translation: CAIRRSGNTIYF.

The V gene is TRBV19, the J gene TRBJ2-5; 14 nucleotides agree with TRBD2. CDR3 size: 15 residues. The germline CDR1 and CDR2 sequences are LNHDA and SQIVND (reference sequence). With V trimmed by 6 bases and J by 3 bases, 3 bases remained unmatched. CDR3 in DNA: TGTGCCAGTAGGACTAGCGGGGGGGAAAAAGAGACCCAGTACTTC. It yields the protein CASRTSGGEKETQYF.

Many counts were recorded for this clonotype. The gene calls are TRBV6-1 and TRBJ2-7, with a possible D match to TRBD1 (7 bases). The CDR3 contains 13 residues. CDR1 is MNHNS and CDR2 is SASEGT in the germline V gene. V gave up 4 bases and J gave up 5 bases, with 12 bases separating them. For the CDR3, the DNA is TGTGCCAGCAGTGTCACAGGGGAGGACGAGCAGTACTTC. Translated, it gives CASSVTGEDEQYF.

This clonotype was observed at least ten times. This chain joins TRBV20-1 and TRBJ2-3; D uncertain. Germline assignment: CDR1 DFQATT and CDR2 SNEGSKA (reference sequence). Trimming removed 1 base at V and 2 bases at J, with 4 bases between. CDR3 size: 12 residues. CDR3 loop: CSARGTTDTQYF. CDR3 DNA: TGCAGTGCTAGAGGGACCACAGATACGCAGTATTTT.

Ten or more counts support this clonotype. The J gene is TRBJ1-6, the V gene TRBV5-1; no firm D call. V was cut by 4 bases and J by 8 bases, with 13 bases left in between. This CDR3 is 14 amino acids long. The germline V gene has CDR1 SGHRS and CDR2 YFSETQ. CDR3 residues: CASSSGDPDSPLHF. The CDR3 nucleotides are TGCGCCAGCAGCAGCGGTGACCCCGATTCACCCCTCCACTTT.

The J gene is TRBJ1-4, the V gene TRBV5-4; possibly TRBD1 for D (6 bases). V dropped 2 bases and J dropped 0 bases, with 17 bases sitting between them. Germline lookup yields CDR1 SGHNT and CDR2 YYREEE (reference sequence). The CDR3 has 18 amino acids. This CDR3 is CASSLGATGGATNEKLFF. For the CDR3, the DNA is TGTGCCAGCAGCTTAGGAGCGACCGGGGGCGCAACTAATGAAAAACTGTTTTTT.